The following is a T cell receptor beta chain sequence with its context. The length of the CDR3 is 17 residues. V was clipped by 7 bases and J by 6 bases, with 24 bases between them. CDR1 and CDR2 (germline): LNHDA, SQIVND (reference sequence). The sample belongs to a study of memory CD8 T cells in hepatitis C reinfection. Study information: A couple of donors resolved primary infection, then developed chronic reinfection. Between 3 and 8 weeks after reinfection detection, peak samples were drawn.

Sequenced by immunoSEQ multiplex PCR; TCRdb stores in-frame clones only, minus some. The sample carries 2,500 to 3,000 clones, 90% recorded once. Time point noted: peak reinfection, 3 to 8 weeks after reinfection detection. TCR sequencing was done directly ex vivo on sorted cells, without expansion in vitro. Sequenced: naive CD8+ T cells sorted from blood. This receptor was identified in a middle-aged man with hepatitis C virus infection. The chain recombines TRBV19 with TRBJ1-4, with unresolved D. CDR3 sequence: CASTYLSLGVSDEKLFF. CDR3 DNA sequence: TGTGCCAGTACTTACCTATCCCTCGGGGTAAGCGATGAAAAACTGTTTTTT.